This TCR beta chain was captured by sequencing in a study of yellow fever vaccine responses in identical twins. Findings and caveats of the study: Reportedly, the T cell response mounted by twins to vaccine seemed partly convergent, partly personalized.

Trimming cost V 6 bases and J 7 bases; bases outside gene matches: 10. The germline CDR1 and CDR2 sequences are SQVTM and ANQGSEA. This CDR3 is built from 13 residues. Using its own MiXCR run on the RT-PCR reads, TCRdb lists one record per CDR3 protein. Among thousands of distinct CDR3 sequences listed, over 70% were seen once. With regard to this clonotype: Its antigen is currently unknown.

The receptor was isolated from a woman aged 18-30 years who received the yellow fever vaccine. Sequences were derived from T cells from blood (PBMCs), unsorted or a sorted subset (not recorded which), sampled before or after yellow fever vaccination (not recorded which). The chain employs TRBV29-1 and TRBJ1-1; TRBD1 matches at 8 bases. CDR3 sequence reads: CSVGKDREGEAFF. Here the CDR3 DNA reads TGCAGCGTCGGAAAGGACAGGGAGGGTGAAGCTTTCTTT. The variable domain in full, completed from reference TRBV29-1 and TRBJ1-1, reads SAVISQKPSRDICQRGTSLTIQCQVDSQVTMMFWYRQQPGQSLTLIATANQGSEATYESGFVIDKFPISRPNLTFSTLTVSNMSPEDSSIYLCSVGKDREGEAFFGQGTRLTVV.